The 24 T cell receptor beta chains below all came from one sample that was sequenced in a study of T cells expressing NK-cell markers. TCRdb re-analyzed the 5' RACE reads; it lists each CDR3 protein once, without DNA. The sample shows about 300,000 distinct CDR3 sequences, and around 4.3% sits with its ten largest clones. The source material was blood T cells: a sorted CD56 or NKG2C T cell subset, CD4+ or CD8+ T cells, or bulk PBMC T cells (not recorded which). Every receptor here comes from a woman aged 18 to 75 in good health.

The V gene is TRBV20-1, the J gene TRBJ2-1. Germline V gene lookup returns CDR1 DFQATT and CDR2 SNEGSKA (reference sequence). CDR3 length: 14 amino acids. The CDR3 loop reads CSAAFSSGNNEQFF.

The chain uses TRBV20-1 and TRBJ2-2. This CDR3 comprises 13 residues. Germline V CDR1 and CDR2: DFQATT, SNEGSKA (reference sequence). CDR3 amino acids: CSARDRGLGELFF.

The rearrangement links TRBV6-2 or TRBV6-3 to TRBJ2-1; TCRdb designates TRBD1, a call that cannot be tested without DNA. Germline assignment: CDR1 MNHEY and CDR2 SVGEGT. This CDR3 contains 19 residues. CDR3 sequence: CASSYSISGERGSYNEQFF.

This chain uses TRBV20-1 with TRBJ2-4; TCRdb returns TRBD1, unconfirmable since there is no DNA. CDR1 and CDR2 (germline): DFQATT, SNEGSKA (reference sequence). This CDR3 spans 14 amino acids. CDR3: CSSRTGRGANIQYF.

CDR3 in amino acids: CASTAAGKETQYF. The rearrangement uses TRBV3-1 and TRBJ2-5; TCRdb's assignment of TRBD2 cannot be checked, as there is no DNA. Germline V CDR1 and CDR2: LGHDT, YNNKEL (reference sequence). The CDR3 runs 13 residues.

The rearrangement uses TRBV7-9 and TRBJ1-4; without DNA, the TCRdb call of TRBD1 cannot be checked. The germline V gene encodes CDR1 SEHNR and CDR2 FQNEAQ (reference sequence). The CDR3 contains 14 residues. CDR3 sequence reads: CASSLQGAGEKLFF.

The chain carries TRBV6-2 or TRBV6-3 and TRBJ2-1; TCRdb returns TRBD1, unconfirmable since there is no DNA. The CDR3 runs 12 residues. Looked up from germline, CDR1 is MNHEY and CDR2 is SVGEGT. CDR3 region: CASSYRGDKQFF.

The V call is TRBV20-1, the J call TRBJ1-5; TCRdb names TRBD1, which stays unverified in the absence of DNA. The CDR3 covers 16 residues. CDR1 and CDR2 (germline): DFQATT, SNEGSKA (reference sequence). The chain's CDR3 is CSARDPRGSSNQPQHF.

This chain uses TRBV28 with TRBJ1-4; no DNA is available, so the TRBD1 call from TCRdb remains unchecked. The CDR3 is 13 amino acids. Per the germline V gene, CDR1 is MDHEN and CDR2 is SYDVKM. This chain's CDR3 is CASSFRQGGKLFF.

The rearrangement uses TRBV11-2 and TRBJ2-2; the D gene TCRdb calls, TRBD2, cannot be checked with no DNA. The CDR3 is 15 amino acids. Germline assignment: CDR1 SGHAT and CDR2 FQNNGV. The chain's CDR3 is CASSSGTSSAGELFF.

The V and J genes are TRBV29-1 and TRBJ1-2. CDR3 length equals 15 residues. Per the germline V gene, CDR1 is SQVTM and CDR2 is ANQGSEA. Here the CDR3 reads CSVEYQGSPNYGYTF.

The genes are TRBV5-4 and TRBJ2-1. Germline lookup yields CDR1 SGHNT and CDR2 YYREEE (reference sequence). This CDR3 spans 14 amino acids. The CDR3 reads CASSLKGRIDEQFF.

This rearrangement joins TRBV5-1 to TRBJ1-4; TCRdb outputs TRBD1, but without DNA this stays unchecked. The CDR3 runs to 17 residues. The V gene's germline CDR1 is SGHRS and CDR2 YFSETQ. The chain's CDR3 is CASSLESGGTGGGKLFF.

The chain is built from TRBV5-1 and TRBJ2-3; TCRdb names TRBD2, which stays unverified in the absence of DNA. The CDR3 extends over 17 amino acids. CDR1 is SGHRS and CDR2 is YFSETQ in the germline V gene. CDR3 sequence: CASSYHFGLASTDTQYF.

V gene TRBV4-3 combines with J gene TRBJ2-3; as DNA is missing, the TRBD2 call by TCRdb cannot be tested. The CDR3 length is 16 residues. Germline-derived CDR1 and CDR2 are LGHNA and YSLEER. The CDR3 sequence is CASSQELAGSTDTQYF.

The chain uses TRBV19 and TRBJ2-2; TCRdb outputs TRBD2, but without DNA this stays unchecked. Germline V gene lookup returns CDR1 LNHDA and CDR2 SQIVND (reference sequence). The CDR3 runs 16 residues. The CDR3 protein is CASSTITSGSGRELFF.

The V gene is TRBV21-1, the J gene TRBJ2-7; the TCRdb call, TRBD1, lacks DNA for checking. TRBV21-1 is a pseudogene. The CDR3 covers 19 residues. The CDR3 sequence is CASSSFPGQGTEKPYEQYF.

The chain is built from TRBV20-1 and TRBJ2-2; the D call from TCRdb, TRBD2, cannot be confirmed without DNA. The germline CDR1 and CDR2 sequences are DFQATT and SNEGSKA (reference sequence). This CDR3 is built from 15 residues. The CDR3 loop reads CSASPGGLNTGELFF.

The chain combines TRBV4-3 with TRBJ2-1; absent DNA, TCRdb's TRBD1 call cannot be checked. CDR1 is LGHNA and CDR2 is YSLEER in the germline V gene. The CDR3 runs 16 residues. The CDR3 sequence is CASSPHRGISYNEQFF.

The V and J genes are TRBV9 and TRBJ2-1. Germline assignment: CDR1 SGDLS and CDR2 YYNGEE. The CDR3 contains 14 residues. CDR3 protein: CASSLRTMGNEQFF.

This chain links TRBV12-3 or TRBV12-4 with TRBJ1-4; with no DNA, the TCRdb D assignment of TRBD1 cannot be verified. CDR3 length: 16 residues. CDR3 loop: CASMGQALPTNEKLFF.

The J gene is TRBJ2-4, the V gene TRBV28; without DNA, the TCRdb call of TRBD2 cannot be checked. Germline-derived CDR1 and CDR2 are MDHEN and SYDVKM. The CDR3 is 14 residues long. The CDR3 protein is CASSLPIGRRIQYF.

This chain joins TRBV20-1 and TRBJ2-3; TCRdb reports TRBD2, a call that lacks DNA to check it against. Germline V CDR1 and CDR2: DFQATT, SNEGSKA (reference sequence). This CDR3 comprises 16 residues. The CDR3 here is CSARDPAGGPTDTQYF.

The chain couples TRBV19 to TRBJ2-5; TCRdb designates TRBD1, a call that cannot be tested without DNA. There are 15 residues in the CDR3. In germline, CDR1 is LNHDA, CDR2 SQIVND (reference sequence). The CDR3 protein is CASSTRDRGMETQYF.